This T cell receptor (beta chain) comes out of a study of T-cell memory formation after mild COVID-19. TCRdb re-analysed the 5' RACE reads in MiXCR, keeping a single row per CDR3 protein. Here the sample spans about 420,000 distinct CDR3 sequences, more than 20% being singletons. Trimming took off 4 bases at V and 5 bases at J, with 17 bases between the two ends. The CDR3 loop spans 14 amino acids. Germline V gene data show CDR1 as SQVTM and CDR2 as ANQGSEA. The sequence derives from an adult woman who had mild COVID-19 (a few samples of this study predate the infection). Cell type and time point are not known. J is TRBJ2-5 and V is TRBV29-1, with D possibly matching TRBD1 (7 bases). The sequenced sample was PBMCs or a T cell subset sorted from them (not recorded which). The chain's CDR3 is CSVASVSGGETQYF. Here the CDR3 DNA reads TGCAGCGTTGCGTCCGTTTCAGGGGGGGAGACCCAGTACTTC.